A selection of T cell receptor beta chains follows, all from one sample in a study of cytomegalovirus exposure and HLA in healthy donors. This table comes from immunoSEQ multiplex PCR, and its TCRdb copy is limited to in-frame clones, with some not included. The data show some 140,000 clones, with 85% to 90% seen just once and less than 3.5% held by the top ten. Sequencing was done on a sample of PBMCs. The receptors come from a man between 18 and 29 years old in good health and CMV-seronegative. Both conserved end residues are part of each CDR3. The order of the fields is CDR3 length, clone size, D gene, J gene, V gene, CDR3 DNA, CDR3 protein. D genes are given only for firm matches. Clone size is given for some rows only: seen once, a few or many times, or a class if the clone is expanded.

15 . . TRBJ1-2 TRBV7-9 TGTGCCAGCAGCTTACTCAGGGTTGCTGACTATGGCTACACCTTC CASSLLRVADYGYTF
13 . . TRBJ1-2 TRBV7-2 TGTGCCAGCAGCTTAGCACTCAGGGCTGGCTACACCTTC CASSLALRAGYTF
16 . TRBD2 TRBJ2-1 TRBV7-9 TGTGCCAGCAGCACACGTAGCGGGATCAATTCGAATGAGCAGTTCTTC CASSTRSGINSNEQFF
14 . TRBD1 TRBJ1-2 TRBV9 TGTGCCAGCAGCGAATGGACAGGGAGCTATGGCTACACCTTC CASSEWTGSYGYTF
16 . TRBD2 TRBJ2-1 TRBV4-1 TGCGCCAGCAGCACCCGGGGAGGGATGGGGCGTAATGAGCAGTTCTTC CASSTRGGMGRNEQFF
15 . TRBD2 TRBJ2-1 TRBV5-1 TGCGCCAGCAGCTTGGAGGTAGCGGGAGTGGATGAGCAGTTCTTC CASSLEVAGVDEQFF
17 . . TRBJ2-7 TRBV7-9 TGTGCCAGCAGCTTAGTCGGTATCGGACAGCACTCCTACGAGCAGTACTTC CASSLVGIGQHSYEQYF
14 . TRBD1 TRBJ1-2 TRBV27 TGTGCCAGCAGCCTAGCAGGACAGGCCTATGGCTACACCTTC CASSLAGQAYGYTF
16 once TRBD2 TRBJ2-1 TRBV10-3 TGTGCCATCAGTAGAGCGGGACTAGCGAGCGGGGGTGAGCAGTTCTTC CAISRAGLASGGEQFF
19 . . TRBJ1-6 TRBV4-1 TGCGCCAGCAGCCGCACGCAACCCGACAGAAGCTCCTATAATTCACCCCTCCACTTT CASSRTQPDRSSYNSPLHF
13 . . TRBJ2-7 TRBV5-1 TGCGCCAGCAGCTCGACGGCACAGTACGAGCAGTACTTC CASSSTAQYEQYF
16 few . TRBJ1-2 TRBV6-6 TGTGCCAGCAGTTACTTTGGGGCGGATCCTCCCTATGGCTACACCTTC CASSYFGADPPYGYTF
16 . TRBD1 TRBJ2-5 TRBV2 TGTGCCAGCAGTTTGGGACAGTTAGTTGGGGGAGAGACCCAGTACTTC CASSLGQLVGGETQYF
14 once . TRBJ1-5 TRBV30 TGTGCCTGGACCGAGGCAGCTAGCAATCAGCCCCAGCATTTT CAWTEAASNQPQHF
15 . TRBD1 TRBJ2-5 TRBV5-1 TGCGCCAGCAGCTTGACCGGGACAGGGATTGAGACCCAGTACTTC CASSLTGTGIETQYF
13 . TRBD2 TRBJ2-7 TRBV12-5 TGTGCTAGTGGTTTCATGATCCGGGGGGGGCAGTACTTC CASGFMIRGGQYF
13 . . TRBJ1-1 TRBV28 TGTGCCAGCAGTCTATTAGTGAACACTGAAGCTTTCTTT CASSLLVNTEAFF
13 . . TRBJ1-1 TRBV6-1 TGTGCCAGCAGTGACACAGTGAACACTGAAGCTTTCTTT CASSDTVNTEAFF
12 . . TRBJ2-7 TRBV5-8 TGTGCCAGCTCACTTGCCGCGGTCGAGCAGTACTTC CASSLAAVEQYF
15 . TRBD1 TRBJ1-1 TRBV29-1 TGCAGCGTTGAATTGGAGGGGGCTCGGGACACTGAAGCTTTCTTT CSVELEGARDTEAFF
15 few . TRBJ1-6 TRBV5-1 TGCGCCAGCAGCTTGGTCGATAGCTATAATTCACCCCTCCACTTT CASSLVDSYNSPLHF
16 . . TRBJ2-2 TRBV2 TGTGCCAGCAGGAGGGAGGGGGTAGTACGGACCGGGGAGCTGTTTTTT CASRREGVVRTGELFF
17 . TRBD2 TRBJ2-3 TRBV5-1 TGCGCCAGCAGCTTGGTTTACGCGGGGGGGCCGGTAGATACGCAGTATTTT CASSLVYAGGPVDTQYF
13 . . TRBJ1-2 TRBV25-1 TGTGCCAGCAGTGTCGGTAGGGGCTATGGCTACACCTTC CASSVGRGYGYTF
18 . TRBD1 TRBJ1-5 TRBV18 TGTGCCAGCTCTGAATTCCAGGACAGGGGGCTGAGCAATCAGCCCCAGCATTTT CASSEFQDRGLSNQPQHF
13 . TRBD1 TRBJ2-3 TRBV7-2 TGTGCCAGCAGCACTCACAGGGGCCCGCCGCAGTATTTT CASSTHRGPPQYF
16 . TRBD1 TRBJ1-1 TRBV7-9 TGTGCCAGCAGCTCCGCTGTCGGACAGGTGGACACTGAAGCTTTCTTT CASSSAVGQVDTEAFF
13 once . TRBJ2-1 TRBV27 TGTGCCAGCAGTTTATCCGGTCTCAATGAGCAGTTCTTC CASSLSGLNEQFF
14 . . TRBJ1-6 TRBV27 TGTGCCAGCAGCGCTACACTAAACAGGAATCCACTCCACTTT CASSATLNRNPLHF
13 . TRBD1 TRBJ2-2 TRBV19 TGTGCCAGTAGCAAGACAGGGACGGGGGAGCTGTTTTTT CASSKTGTGELFF
15 once . TRBJ1-5 TRBV19 TGTGCCAGTACCCCCGGAGGGTGGGCCAATCAGCCCCAGCATTTT CASTPGGWANQPQHF
14 . . TRBJ2-3 TRBV19 TGTGCCAGTACCATCCGGACAGGCACAGATACGCAGTATTTT CASTIRTGTDTQYF
13 . . TRBJ2-5 TRBV13 TGTGCCAGCAGCCAGGGGTACCAAGAGACCCAGTACTTC CASSQGYQETQYF
14 . TRBD1 TRBJ2-2 TRBV5-1 TGCGCCAGCAGCCCAACAGGGGCCACCGGGGAGCTGTTTTTT CASSPTGATGELFF
12 . . TRBJ1-4 TRBV7-9 TGTGCCAGCAGCTTAAGCGAAGAAAAACTGTTTTTT CASSLSEEKLFF
16 once TRBD2 TRBJ2-1 TRBV27 TGTGCCAGCAAACGACTAGCGGATAACTCCTACAATGAGCAGTTCTTC CASKRLADNSYNEQFF
16 . TRBD1 TRBJ1-2 TRBV19 TGTGCCAGTAGTGACCTAACCGGGACAGGGGTATCCGGCTACACCTTC CASSDLTGTGVSGYTF
15 . TRBD1 TRBJ2-3 TRBV18 TGTGCCAGCTCACGGGACAGGGTCAGCACAGATACGCAGTATTTT CASSRDRVSTDTQYF
14 once TRBD1 TRBJ1-6 TRBV19 TGTGCCAGCTCTATCGGGACAGGGAATTCACCCCTCCACTTT CASSIGTGNSPLHF